This paragraph reports one TCR beta chain. Germline V gene data show CDR1 as LNHDA and CDR2 as SQIVND (reference sequence). The V gene lost 7 bases and the J gene lost 4 bases, with 16 bases spanning the gap. This CDR3 has 14 residues. The data were taken from a study of blood T cell repertoires in COVID-19. In the authors' workflow: Cell counts per sample came from amplifying reference gene primers. Profiling relied on immunoSEQ multiplex PCR, and the TCRdb table lists in-frame clones only, not all of them. That table is the source of V, J and clone size, and D and trimming were worked out from the DNA. The data contain around 250,000 clones, around 84% of them seen just once; the ten biggest clones take up 7.1%.

The sequenced material came from peripheral blood. This clonotype originated in a woman aged 70 to 79 with active or convalescent COVID-19. V is TRBV19 and J is TRBJ1-1, with D perhaps TRBD1 (5 bases). CDR3: CASNPGYSGTEAFF. In nucleotides, the CDR3 is TGTGCCAGTAATCCAGGGTACTCGGGCACTGAAGCTTTCTTT.